These T cell receptor beta chains were read from a single sample in a study of long-term antiretroviral therapy in people with HIV. TCRdb keeps only in-frame clones here, not all; method: immunoSEQ multiplex PCR. The data contain around 30,000 clones, roughly nine tenths of them singletons. The input for sequencing was unsorted PBMCs, taken 1.1 years after starting antiretroviral therapy. The source is a young man with HIV. Both conserved end residues are part of each CDR3. D genes are given only for firm matches. Some rows mark clone size as missing; the rest say once, few, many or name a class of expanded clone.

TRBJ1-5 . TRBV9 . CAIFKTDDSNQPQHF TGTGCCATTTTCAAGACAGATGATAGCAATCAGCCCCAGCATTTT
TRBJ1-4 TRBD1 TRBV4-1 . CASSLLTDRGNEKLFF TGCGCCAGCAGCCTATTAACGGACAGGGGTAATGAAAAACTGTTTTTT
TRBJ1-2 . TRBV2 . CASRGTHYGYTF TGTGCCAGCAGAGGGACTCACTATGGCTACACCTTC
TRBJ2-7 TRBD1 TRBV11-2 . CASSPESGGQGVYEQYF TGTGCCAGCAGCCCCGAATCGGGCGGACAGGGGGTATACGAGCAGTACTTC
TRBJ2-1 . TRBV19 . CASSMIGGSYNEQFF TGTGCCAGTAGTATGATAGGGGGATCCTACAATGAGCAGTTCTTC
TRBJ2-3 . TRBV5-1 . CASSLGLSSSTDTQYF TGCGCCAGCAGCTTGGGCCTGTCCTCTAGCACAGATACGCAGTATTTT
TRBJ2-6 . TRBV19 . CASSVQGTSGANVLTF TGTGCCAGTAGTGTACAGGGCACCTCTGGGGCCAACGTCCTGACTTTC
TRBJ1-6 . TRBV15 . CATSSLETGANSPLHF TGTGCCACCAGCAGTCTTGAGACAGGAGCTAATTCACCCCTCCACTTT
TRBJ2-1 . TRBV27 . CASSWAGGYNEQFF TGTGCCAGCAGTTGGGCAGGGGGGTACAATGAGCAGTTCTTC
TRBJ2-3 . TRBV9 once CASSPQTVSTDTQYF TGTGCCAGCAGCCCACAGACGGTCAGCACAGATACGCAGTATTTT
TRBJ2-1 . TRBV18 . CASSPAGADNEQFF TGTGCCAGCTCGCCGGCGGGTGCTGACAATGAGCAGTTCTTC
TRBJ2-7 TRBD1 TRBV4-2 . CASSHPTGGNDEQYF TGTGCCAGCAGCCACCCGACAGGGGGCAACGACGAGCAGTACTTC
TRBJ1-2 . TRBV28 . CASLGGPNYGYTF TGTGCCAGCCTTGGGGGACCTAACTATGGCTACACCTTC
TRBJ1-4 . TRBV5-1 . CASSLEGGEKLFF TGCGCCAGCAGCTTGGAAGGAGGAGAAAAACTGTTTTTT
TRBJ1-1 . TRBV6-5 . CASSYSRGNTEAFF TGTGCCAGCAGTTACTCGAGAGGGAACACTGAAGCTTTCTTT
TRBJ2-1 . TRBV30 . CAWSQDGPRYNEQFF TGTGCCTGGAGTCAGGACGGCCCTCGCTACAATGAGCAGTTCTTC
TRBJ1-3 . TRBV11-2 . CASSFRRDSNTIYF TGTGCCAGCAGCTTTAGACGGGATTCAAACACCATATATTTT
TRBJ1-4 TRBD1 TRBV30 . CAWSGLQGRGYNEKLFF TGTGCCTGGAGTGGATTACAGGGGCGGGGGTATAATGAAAAACTGTTTTTT
TRBJ2-2 . TRBV27 . CASSLQRTAGELFF TGTGCCAGCAGTTTACAAAGGACAGCCGGGGAGCTGTTTTTT
TRBJ2-7 . TRBV6-1 once CASSNYEQYF TGTGCCAGCAGCAACTACGAGCAGTACTTC
TRBJ1-1 . TRBV30 . CAWTRGRGTEAFF TGTGCCTGGACTAGGGGTCGGGGCACTGAAGCTTTCTTT
TRBJ1-1 . TRBV7-9 . CASSQEGVSTEAFF TGTGCCAGCAGCCAGGAGGGGGTTAGCACTGAAGCTTTCTTT
TRBJ2-7 . TRBV4-2 . CASSQATTSSSYEQYF TGTGCCAGCAGCCAAGCTACCACAAGTTCCTCCTACGAGCAGTACTTC
TRBJ2-7 . TRBV6-5 . CASSYSIRSREHEQYF TGTGCCAGCAGTTACTCGATTCGGTCGCGAGAGCACGAGCAGTACTTC
TRBJ1-3 . TRBV7-9 . CASSSLSRSSGNTIYF TGTGCCAGCAGCTCCCTTTCGAGGAGCTCTGGAAACACCATATATTTT
TRBJ2-7 TRBD2 TRBV11-2 . CASSTTPGLAGVRYEQYF TGTGCCAGCAGCACAACACCGGGACTAGCGGGAGTACGCTACGAGCAGTACTTC
TRBJ2-2 TRBD1 TRBV30 . CAWEEWDRPERELFF TGTGCCTGGGAGGAATGGGACAGGCCAGAACGGGAGCTGTTTTTT
TRBJ2-1 . TRBV27 . CASRRLDDNEQFF TGTGCCAGCAGACGACTAGACGACAATGAGCAGTTCTTC
TRBJ2-5 . TRBV7-6 . CASSQPTTPETQYF TGTGCCAGCAGCCAACCTACCACCCCGGAGACCCAGTACTTC
TRBJ1-4 TRBD1 TRBV11-2 . CASSSGQGRREKLFF TGTGCCAGCAGCTCTGGACAGGGAAGGAGGGAAAAACTGTTTTTT
TRBJ1-3 . TRBV9 . CASSTGTGNTIYF TGTGCCAGCAGCACAGGGACTGGAAACACCATATATTTT
TRBJ2-2 . TRBV29-1 . CSVGSPGNTGELFF TGCAGCGTTGGTTCGCCAGGGAACACCGGGGAGCTGTTTTTT
TRBJ2-4 TRBD2 TRBV4-1 . CASSQLFGGLAGNIQYF TGCGCCAGCAGCCAACTCTTTGGGGGACTAGCGGGAAACATTCAGTACTTC